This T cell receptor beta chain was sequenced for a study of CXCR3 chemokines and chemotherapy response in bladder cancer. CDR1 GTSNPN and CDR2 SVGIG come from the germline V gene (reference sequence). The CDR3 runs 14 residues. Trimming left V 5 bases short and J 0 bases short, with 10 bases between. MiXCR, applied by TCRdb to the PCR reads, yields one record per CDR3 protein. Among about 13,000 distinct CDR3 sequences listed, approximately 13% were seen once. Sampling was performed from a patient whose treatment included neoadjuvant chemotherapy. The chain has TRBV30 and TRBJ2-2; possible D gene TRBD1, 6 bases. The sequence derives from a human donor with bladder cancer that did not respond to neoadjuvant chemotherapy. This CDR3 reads CAWLQGANTGELFF. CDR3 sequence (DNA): TGTGCCTGGTTACAGGGAGCGAACACCGGGGAGCTGTTTTTT.